This T cell receptor beta chain comes out of a study of blood T cell repertoires in COVID-19 (TCRdb year 2020). About the investigation overall: Samples from collaborators originated in the United States, Italy and Spain and spanned both the acute and convalescent phases of COVID-19. The samples were drawn from the first 160 participants of the ongoing ImmuneRACE study and from more than 1,000 subjects provided by 6 global collaborators. Nearly every sample came with metadata listing a de-identified subject ID, COVID-19 status, age in years and sex. The repertoires were released in a freely available public database meant as a resource for research on the immune response to SARS-CoV-2. The material from the prospective study consisted of cDNA or gDNA derived from T cells, B-cell-depleted T cells, or PBMCs. Subjects who had been exposed to COVID-19, were actively infected with it, or had recovered from it provided the deeply sampled blood TCRbeta repertoires that made up the dataset. HLA class I and class II types, where available, came from metadata supplied by the sample provider rather than from assay-based typing.

Overall study outcomes, separate from this receptor: The quantity of clinical and demographic metadata differed by source and by participant and was supplied without curation.

TCRbeta CDR3 regions were amplified from genomic DNA by means of the immunoSEQ Assay, a bias-controlled multiplex PCR. The published analysis was carried out like this. The number of nucleated cells in each sample was estimated by amplification of reference gene primers within the assay. To quantify the absolute abundance of each unique TCRbeta CDR3 rearrangement, sequence reads were collapsed and filtered. Productive Simpson clonality was computed per sample as the square root of Simpson's diversity index over productive rearrangements. Not all clones reach the TCRdb copy of this immuneACCESS table, which keeps in-frame sequences only. Checked studies attribute under half of the gap to unresolved V genes and leave the rest unexplained. V and J calls plus clone size are reproduced from that table; the DNA served to infer D and trimming. The sample data list more than 110,000 clones, and about 82% of these were observed just once. The ten largest clones add up to approximately 4.5% of the sample.

This clone appeared many times. Its antigen remains unidentified. No base quality values were provided; no much bigger clone lies one nucleotide off. The germline V gene supplies CDR1 SQVTM and CDR2 ANQGSEA. Taken from cysteine to phenylalanine, the CDR3 has 12 residues. Just CDR3 DNA is preserved here, 36 bases in frame from base 1. At the junction V is shortened by 4 bases and J by 5 bases, with 11 bases in between. Whole blood was collected in K2EDTA tubes by collaborating institutions according to the institutions' own protocols. Collaborator samples were shipped for TCRbeta analysis as frozen whole blood, isolated PBMCs, or DNA extracted from either sample type.

This chain is built from TRBV29-1 and TRBJ2-5; no confident D gene assignment can be made. The sequenced sample consisted of peripheral blood. The receptor was derived from a woman aged 80 or over with active or convalescent COVID-19. Read as DNA, the sequence is TGCAGCGTTGTATCCCTGAGCGAGACCCAGTACTTC. It encodes CSVVSLSETQYF.